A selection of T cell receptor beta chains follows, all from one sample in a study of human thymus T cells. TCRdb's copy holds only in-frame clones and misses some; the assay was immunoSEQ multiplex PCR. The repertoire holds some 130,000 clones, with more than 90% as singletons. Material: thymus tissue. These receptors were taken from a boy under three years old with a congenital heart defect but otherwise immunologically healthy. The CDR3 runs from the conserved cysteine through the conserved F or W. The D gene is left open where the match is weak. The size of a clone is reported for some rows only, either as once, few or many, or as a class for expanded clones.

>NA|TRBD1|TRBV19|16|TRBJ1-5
CASRGGGPNSNQPQHF
TGTGCCAGTAGAGGGGGCGGGCCTAATAGCAATCAGCCCCAGCATTTT
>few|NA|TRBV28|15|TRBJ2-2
CASSLPKPHTGELFF
TGTGCCAGCAGTTTACCTAAACCACACACCGGGGAGCTGTTTTTT
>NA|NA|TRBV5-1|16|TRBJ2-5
CASSLAGGPGRETQYF
TGCGCCAGCAGCTTGGCCGGGGGGCCTGGGAGGGAGACCCAGTACTTC
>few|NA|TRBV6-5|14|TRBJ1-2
CASSYSFDNYGYTF
TGTGCCAGCAGTTACTCGTTTGACAACTATGGCTACACCTTC
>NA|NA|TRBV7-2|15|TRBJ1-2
CASSSVTGPPYGYTF
TGTGCCAGCAGCTCTGTTACAGGGCCCCCTTATGGCTACACCTTC
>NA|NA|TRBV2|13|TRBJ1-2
CASSEEGGGGYTF
TGTGCCAGCAGTGAAGAGGGAGGAGGCGGCTACACCTTC
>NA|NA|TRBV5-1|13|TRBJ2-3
CASSLRDSLLAYF
TGCGCCAGCAGCTTGCGGGACTCCCTACTAGCGTATTTT
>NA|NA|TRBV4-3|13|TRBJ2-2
CASSQENGGELFF
TGCGCCAGCAGCCAAGAGAACGGCGGGGAGCTGTTTTTT
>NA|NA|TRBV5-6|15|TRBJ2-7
CASSLVDFSSYEQYF
TGTGCCAGCAGCTTGGTGGACTTTTCCTCCTACGAGCAGTACTTC
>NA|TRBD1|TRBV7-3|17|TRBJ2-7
CASSLTWQRGQSYEQYF
TGTGCCAGCAGCTTAACGTGGCAAAGGGGGCAGTCCTACGAGCAGTACTTC
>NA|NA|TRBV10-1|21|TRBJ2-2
CASSEPLINGGERASTGELFF
TGCGCCAGCAGTGAGCCACTCATAAACGGCGGGGAACGGGCGAGCACCGGGGAGCTGTTTTTT
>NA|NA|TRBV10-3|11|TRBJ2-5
CAIRKGETQYF
TGTGCCATCAGGAAGGGGGAGACCCAGTACTTC
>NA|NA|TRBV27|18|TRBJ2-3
CASSLGPRDPRFTDTQYF
TGTGCCAGCAGCTTAGGGCCGAGGGACCCCCGATTCACAGATACGCAGTATTTT
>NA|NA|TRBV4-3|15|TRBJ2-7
CASSQDLSSSYEQYF
TGCGCCAGCAGCCAAGATTTGTCTAGTTCCTACGAGCAGTACTTC
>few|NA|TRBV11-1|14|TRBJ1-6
CASSWDTYNSPLHF
TGTGCCAGCAGCTGGGACACCTATAATTCACCCCTCCACTTT
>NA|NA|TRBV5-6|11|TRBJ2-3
CASSFIDTQYF
TGTGCCAGCAGCTTTATAGATACGCAGTATTTT
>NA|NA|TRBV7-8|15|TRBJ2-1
CASSLQGVSYNEQFF
TGTGCCAGCAGCTTGCAGGGAGTTTCCTACAATGAGCAGTTCTTC
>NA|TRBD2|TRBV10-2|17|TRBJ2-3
CASSEAQRGGLGDTQYF
TGCGCCAGCAGTGAGGCGCAGCGGGGGGGCCTCGGGGATACGCAGTATTTT
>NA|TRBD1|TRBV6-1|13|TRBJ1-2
CASRPGQNYGYTF
TGTGCCAGCAGGCCGGGACAGAACTATGGCTACACCTTC
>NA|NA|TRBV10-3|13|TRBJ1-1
CATGPRMNTEAFF
TGTGCCACCGGACCCAGAATGAACACTGAAGCTTTCTTT
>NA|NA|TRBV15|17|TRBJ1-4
CATSRVFTGATNEKLFF
TGTGCCACCAGCAGAGTTTTTACCGGGGCAACTAATGAAAAACTGTTTTTT
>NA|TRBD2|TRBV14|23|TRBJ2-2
CASSQDLAAGTSGGAPNTGELFF
TGTGCCAGCAGCCAAGATCTTGCCGCCGGGACTAGCGGGGGGGCCCCAAACACCGGGGAGCTGTTTTTT
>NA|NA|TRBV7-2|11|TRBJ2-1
CASGVGCEQFF
TGTGCCAGCGGTGTGGGTTGCGAGCAGTTCTTC
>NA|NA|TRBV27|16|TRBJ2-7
CASSFYVGTSVYEQYF
TGTGCCAGCAGTTTTTACGTCGGGACTTCAGTCTACGAGCAGTACTTC
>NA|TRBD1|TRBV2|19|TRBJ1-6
CASSDGTGPTRPYNSPLHF
TGTGCCAGCAGTGATGGGACAGGGCCTACTCGCCCCTATAATTCACCCCTCCACTTT
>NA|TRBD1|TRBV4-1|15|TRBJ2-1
CASSQPKQGCNEQFF
TGCGCCAGCAGCCAACCTAAACAGGGGTGCAATGAGCAGTTCTTC
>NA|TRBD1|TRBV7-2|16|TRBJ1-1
CASSRGGRGRVTEAFF
TGTGCCAGCAGCCGGGGGGGCAGGGGGCGTGTGACTGAAGCTTTCTTT
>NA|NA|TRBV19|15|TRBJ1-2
CASRMTDLANYGYTF
TGTGCCAGTAGAATGACCGACTTAGCTAACTATGGCTACACCTTC
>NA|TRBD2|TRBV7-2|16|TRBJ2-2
CASSSILAGATGELFF
TGTGCCAGCAGCTCGATTCTAGCGGGGGCCACCGGGGAGCTGTTTTTT
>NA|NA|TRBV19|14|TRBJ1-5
CASSGSYSNQPQHF
TGTGCCAGTAGTGGCAGTTATAGCAATCAGCCCCAGCATTTT
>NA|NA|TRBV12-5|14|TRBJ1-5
CASGLPGHNQPQHF
TGTGCTAGTGGTTTGCCGGGGCACAATCAGCCCCAGCATTTT
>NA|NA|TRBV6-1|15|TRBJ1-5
CASSEVVGLDQPQHF
TGTGCCAGCAGTGAAGTTGTCGGGTTGGATCAGCCCCAGCATTTT
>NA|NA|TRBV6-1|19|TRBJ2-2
CASSEAETGGRGAAGELFF
TGTGCCAGCAGTGAAGCGGAAACGGGTGGGAGAGGGGCCGCCGGGGAGCTGTTTTTT
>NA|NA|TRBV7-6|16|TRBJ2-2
CASSERQGSNTGELFF
TGTGCCAGCAGCGAGAGGCAGGGGTCGAACACCGGGGAGCTGTTTTTT
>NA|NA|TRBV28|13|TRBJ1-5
CASTAVSNQPQHF
TGTGCCAGCACGGCAGTTAGCAATCAGCCCCAGCATTTT
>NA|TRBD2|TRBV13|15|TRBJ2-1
CASSSRLAGGDEQFF
TGTGCCAGCAGCTCCAGACTAGCGGGGGGTGATGAGCAGTTCTTC
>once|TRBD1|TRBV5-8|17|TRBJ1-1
CASSLGTGDFMNTEAFF
TGTGCCAGCAGCTTGGGGACAGGGGACTTTATGAACACTGAAGCTTTCTTT
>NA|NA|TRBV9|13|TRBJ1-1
CASSTGVNTEAFF
TGTGCCAGCAGCACCGGGGTAAACACTGAAGCTTTCTTT
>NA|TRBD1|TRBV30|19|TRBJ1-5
CAWSVRVKAGGFGNQPQHF
TGTGCCTGGAGTGTACGGGTTAAGGCAGGGGGCTTTGGCAATCAGCCCCAGCATTTT
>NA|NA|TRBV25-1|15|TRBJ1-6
CASSQRPDGDSPLHF
TGTGCCAGCAGCCAAAGGCCGGACGGGGATTCACCCCTCCACTTT
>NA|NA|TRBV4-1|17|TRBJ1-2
CASSQDKPGGVDYGYTF
TGCGCCAGCAGCCAAGATAAGCCGGGAGGAGTGGACTATGGCTACACCTTC
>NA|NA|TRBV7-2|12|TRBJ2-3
CASSSYTDTQYF
TGTGCCAGCAGCTCGTACACAGATACGCAGTATTTT
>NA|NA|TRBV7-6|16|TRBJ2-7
CASSLLGDGAFYEQYF
TGTGCCAGCAGCTTATTGGGGGACGGAGCCTTCTACGAGCAGTACTTC
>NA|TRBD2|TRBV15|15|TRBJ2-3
CATSRVGLVTDTQYF
TGTGCCACCAGCAGAGTCGGACTAGTAACAGATACGCAGTATTTT
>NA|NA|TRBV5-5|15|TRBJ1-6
CASRVSSSYNSPLHF
TGTGCCAGCCGTGTATCGAGCTCCTATAATTCACCCCTCCACTTT